These 17 T cell receptor beta chains were sequenced from one sample in a study of T cells in Graves' hyperthyroidism and ophthalmopathy. The investigators amplified TCR beta CDR3 regions from RNA transcripts. The study used the HTBI primer set for a first-round RT-PCR of the TCR CDR3. TCRdb reprocessed the multiplex PCR reads via MiXCR and lists one record per CDR3 protein. This table holds a few hundred thousand distinct CDR3 sequences, 15% to 17% found once. Specimen: blood. These receptors were collected from a woman between 18 and 29 years old with Graves' hyperthyroidism.

This clonotype showed up many times. The CDR3: CASRGVGRAGEQYF. CDR3 bases: TGTGCCAGCAGGGGTGTCGGGAGGGCCGGTGAGCAGTACTTC. V gene TRBV2 combines with J gene TRBJ2-7, with 8 bases matching TRBD2. Trimming removed 6 bases from V and 7 bases from J; junction bases left unmatched: 11. From germline, CDR1 is SNHLY and CDR2 FYNNEI. The CDR3 totals 14 residues.

About this clonotype itself: A much bigger clone sits one base away, suggesting this may be a read error. Here the CDR3 DNA reads TGTGCCAGCAGCTTAGTTTTAGCCAGGACAACCCGGAGGAGCACAGATACGCAGTATTTT. Amino acids: CASSLVLARTTRRSTDTQYF. V usage is TRBV7-2 and J usage is TRBJ2-3; the D call may be TRBD1 or TRBD2 (5 bases each). V was trimmed by 1 base and J by 0 bases, leaving 23 bases between them. In germline, CDR1 is SGHTA, CDR2 FQGNSA. CDR3 length: 20 amino acids.

In this sample, this clonotype turned up many times. The chain uses TRBV6-1 and TRBJ2-7; D assignment may be TRBD1 or TRBD2 (5 bases each). The CDR3 extends over 16 amino acids. The V end lost 5 bases, the J end lost 5 bases, and 22 bases lay between the germline ends. The germline V gene encodes CDR1 MNHNS and CDR2 SASEGT. CDR3: CASSFRRDPNLNEQYF. CDR3 coding DNA: TGTGCCAGCAGTTTCCGCCGGGACCCCAACTTGAACGAGCAGTACTTC.

This clonotype was picked up many times. This chain joins TRBV20-1 and TRBJ2-3; D assignment may be TRBD1 or TRBD2 (6 bases each). The CDR3 is made up of 14 amino acids. V gave up 6 bases and J gave up 4 bases, with 17 bases separating them. Germline CDR1 is DFQATT and CDR2 is SNEGSKA (reference sequence). Written as DNA, the CDR3 is TGCAGTGCAAAGAGTTCGGGGGCCGCAGATACGCAGTATTTT. Amino acid sequence: CSAKSSGAADTQYF.

This clonotype was found many times. This chain joins TRBV7-2 and TRBJ1-4, with D maybe TRBD1 (6 bases). Per germline, CDR1 SGHTA and CDR2 FQGNSA. With 1 base removed from V and 5 bases from J, the gap between germline ends came to 11 bases. The CDR3 runs 15 residues. CDR3 sequence (DNA): TGTGCCAGCAGCTTAGTGGTGGACAGAAATGAAAAACTGTTTTTT. Translation: CASSLVVDRNEKLFF.

Only a few counts were recorded for this clonotype. V is TRBV20-1 and J is TRBJ1-6; TRBD1 is a possible D gene (6 bases). The V gene's germline CDR1 is DFQATT and CDR2 SNEGSKA (reference sequence). The length of the CDR3 is 16 residues. V was cut by 3 bases and J by 2 bases, with 14 bases left in between. In nucleotides, the CDR3 is TGCAGTGCTAGTCCCGGCAGGGGCGCCTATAATTCACCCCTCCACTTT. Its translation: CSASPGRGAYNSPLHF.

This clonotype was picked up many times. V usage is TRBV29-1 and J usage is TRBJ2-7; possibly TRBD1 or TRBD2 for D (5 bases each). V gave up 6 bases and J gave up 4 bases, with 10 bases separating them. The CDR3 consists of 11 residues. CDR1 is SQVTM, CDR2 ANQGSEA, per germline. CDR3 nucleotide sequence: TGCAGCGTGATGAGGGGTTACGAGCAGTACTTC. It yields the protein CSVMRGYEQYF.

The chain joins TRBV18 to TRBJ1-1; the D gene is possibly TRBD1 (6 bases). V gave up 3 bases and J gave up 0 bases, with 11 bases separating them. Germline V CDR1 and CDR2: KGHSH, LQKENI. The CDR3 length is 15 residues. CDR3 protein: CASSPGASMNTEAFF. CDR3 coding DNA: TGTGCCAGCTCACCGGGGGCCAGCATGAACACTGAAGCTTTCTTT. Together with reference TRBV18 and TRBJ1-1, the CDR3 gives the full variable domain: NAGVMQNPRHLVRRRGQEARLRCSPMKGHSHVYWYRQLPEEGLKFMVYLQKENIIDESGMPKERFSAEFPKEGPSILRIQQVVRGDSAAYFCASSPGASMNTEAFFGQGTRLTVV.

V gene TRBV6-2 or TRBV6-3 combines with J gene TRBJ1-3, with a tentative D call TRBD1 (6 bases). Germline V gene sequence: CDR1 MNHEY, CDR2 SVGEGT. Trimming removed 8 bases at V and 0 bases at J, with 14 bases between. CDR3 length: 15 amino acids. DNA for the CDR3: TGTGCCAGCCGGGCGGGACACAGCTCTGGAAACACCATATATTTT. This translates into CASRAGHSSGNTIYF.

At least ten counts were recorded for this clonotype. J is TRBJ2-3 and V is TRBV20-1; the D gene is possibly TRBD2 (5 bases). Trimming left V 7 bases short and J 0 bases short, with 8 bases between. This CDR3 is built from 12 residues. The V gene's germline CDR1 is DFQATT and CDR2 SNEGSKA (reference sequence). CDR3 coding DNA: TGCAGTGGAGGCGGGAGCACAGATACGCAGTATTTT. It encodes CSGGGSTDTQYF.

Many counts were recorded for this clonotype. This chain joins TRBV29-1 and TRBJ2-7; the match to TRBD2 covers 7 bases. V was clipped by 4 bases and J by 2 bases; unmatched bases: 5. CDR1 is SQVTM, CDR2 ANQGSEA, per germline. The CDR3 runs 13 residues. CDR3 in amino acids: CSVAPGLAYEQYF. In nucleotides, the CDR3 is TGCAGCGTTGCCCCCGGACTAGCCTACGAGCAGTACTTC.

This clonotype was detected ten times or more. The V and J genes are TRBV4-2 and TRBJ2-1; 12 bases map to TRBD2. There are 16 residues in the CDR3. V shed 3 bases, J shed 7 bases, and the junction held 7 bases outside the gene matches. Germline V gene sequence: CDR1 LGHNA, CDR2 YNFKEQ. CDR3 protein: CASSQAPSGGANEQFF. CDR3 sequence (DNA): TGTGCCAGCAGCCAGGCACCTAGCGGGGGGGCAAATGAGCAGTTCTTC.

This clonotype was counted at least ten times. The chain recombines TRBV6-2 or TRBV6-3 with TRBJ2-2; either TRBD1 or TRBD2 may supply D (5 bases each). This CDR3 contains 15 residues. V gave up 8 bases and J gave up 6 bases, with 19 bases separating them. CDR1 and CDR2 from the germline V gene are MNHEY and SVGEGT. CDR3 nucleotides: TGTGCCAGCTGCCGGGACGGCGTTCCCCCCGGGGAGCTGTTTTTT. Translation gives CASCRDGVPPGELFF.

This clonotype was seen ten or more times. The rearrangement joins TRBV24-1 to TRBJ2-3, with a weak D call TRBD2 (6 bases). V was clipped by 9 bases and J by 0 bases, with 9 bases between them. The germline gives CDR1 KGHDR, CDR2 SFDVKD. The CDR3 consists of 13 residues. CDR3 nucleotide sequence: TGTGCCACCGGGGACTCTAGCACAGATACGCAGTATTTT. It encodes CATGDSSTDTQYF.

This clonotype was observed many times. The chain recombines TRBV27 with TRBJ1-1, with 10 bases that match TRBD1. CDR3 length: 16 amino acids. J was trimmed by 5 bases and V by 6 bases; bases with no gene match: 12. Germline V CDR1 and CDR2: MNHEY, SMNVEV (reference sequence). This CDR3 reads CASRPGQGLGGTEAFF. For the CDR3, the DNA is TGTGCCAGCAGACCGGGACAGGGGTTAGGGGGAACTGAAGCTTTCTTT.

This chain connects TRBV20-1 to TRBJ1-2; 12 nucleotides agree with TRBD1. The V and J ends lost 0 bases and 7 bases, in that order; junction bases with no gene match: 6. The CDR3 consists of 15 residues. Germline V gene lookup returns CDR1 DFQATT and CDR2 SNEGSKA (reference sequence). The CDR3 DNA sequence: TGCAGTGCTAGAGACCCCGGGACAGGGGGCGGTGGCTACACCTTC. It translates to CSARDPGTGGGGYTF.

This clonotype occurred many times. The chain recombines TRBV6-1 with TRBJ2-7; D might be TRBD1 or TRBD2, each matching 5 bases. The germline CDR1 and CDR2 sequences are MNHNS and SASEGT. Trimming took 5 bases from V and 6 from J, leaving 14 bases between them. The CDR3 loop spans 13 amino acids. The CDR3 nucleotides read TGTGCCAGCAGTTACACTAGACAGAGCGAGCAGTACTTC. Protein sequence: CASSYTRQSEQYF.